The 27 T cell receptor beta chains below come from one sample, sequenced in a study of blood T cell repertoires in COVID-19. Assay used: immunoSEQ multiplex PCR; TCRdb lists only in-frame clones, some missing. The table records roughly 390,000 clones, 70% to 90% of them present only once. The sequencing input was peripheral blood. All receptors derive from a woman under 40 with COVID-19, enrolled during active disease.

This chain links TRBV9 with TRBJ2-1; 8 nucleotides align to TRBD2. The CDR3 runs 17 residues. Germline V CDR1 and CDR2: SGDLS, YYNGEE. The ends lost 0 bases at V and 4 bases at J; junction bases unmatched: 9. The CDR3 loop reads CASSVGLAGLPYNEQFF. CDR3 sequence (DNA): TGTGCCAGCAGCGTAGGTCTAGCGGGTTTACCTTACAATGAGCAGTTCTTC.

Only a few counts were recorded for this clone. The chain recombines TRBV24-1 with TRBJ1-2, with 8 bases lining up with TRBD1. Trimming removed 5 bases from V and 4 bases from J; junction bases left unmatched: 5. CDR1 and CDR2 (germline): KGHDR, SFDVKD. The CDR3 is 14 residues long. DNA for the CDR3: TGTGCCACCAGTGGAACCGGGACAGGCTATGGCTACACCTTC. It codes for CATSGTGTGYGYTF.

This clone has only one observation. The rearrangement joins TRBV10-3 to TRBJ2-7, with D perhaps TRBD2 (5 bases). The CDR3 contains 12 residues. Trimming stripped 2 bases from V and 5 bases from J, with 7 bases between. Looked up from germline, CDR1 is ENHRY and CDR2 is SYGVKD. The CDR3 DNA follows: TGTGCCATCAGTGAGAGAGGGAACGAGCAGTACTTC. Amino acids: CAISERGNEQYF.

In the case of this clone: Additional DNA sequences in this sample encode the identical CDR3. The chain uses TRBV29-1 and TRBJ2-2, with D perhaps TRBD1 (5 bases). The CDR3 runs to 11 residues. Germline values: CDR1 SQVTM, CDR2 ANQGSEA. V lost 4 bases, J lost 6 bases, and 6 bases lay in between. CDR3 nucleotides: TGCAGCGTTGGCAGGGCCGGGGAGCTGTTTTTT. This sequence encodes CSVGRAGELFF.

The chain employs TRBV18 and TRBJ2-3; 7 bases match TRBD2. Germline values: CDR1 KGHSH, CDR2 LQKENI. V lost 4 bases to trimming and J lost 6 bases; unmatched junction nucleotides: 13. This CDR3 is built from 16 residues. CDR3 in amino acids: CASSLSLGGRMDTQYF. For the CDR3, the DNA is TGTGCCAGCTCACTCTCCCTGGGCGGGAGAATGGATACGCAGTATTTT.

The V gene is TRBV6-6, the J gene TRBJ2-7; the match to TRBD2 covers 7 bases. V shed 5 bases and J 1 base; nucleotides not matched to a gene: 8. In germline, CDR1 is MNHNY, CDR2 SVGAGI (reference sequence). The CDR3 loop spans 15 amino acids. The CDR3 DNA sequence: TGTGCCAGCAGTCCCCGCGCGGGGGATTCCTACGAGCAGTACTTC. It specifies CASSPRAGDSYEQYF.

The chain links TRBV19 to TRBJ2-7, with TRBD2 as a possible D gene (6 bases). Deletions cut 10 bases from V and 5 bases from J, with 18 bases between. Germline CDR1 and CDR2: LNHDA and SQIVND (reference sequence). This CDR3 is 13 amino acids long. CDR3 region: CATAGLSFDEQYF. The CDR3 DNA is TGTGCCACCGCGGGACTCTCCTTCGACGAGCAGTACTTC.

This chain uses TRBV24-1 with TRBJ2-1; 13 nucleotides line up with TRBD2. Germline-derived CDR1 and CDR2 are KGHDR and SFDVKD. The CDR3 is made up of 16 amino acids. Unmatched junction bases numbered 5, after V lost 5 bases and J lost 5 bases. The CDR3: CATSVLGLAGDNEQFF. CDR3 bases: TGTGCCACCAGTGTCCTCGGACTAGCGGGGGACAATGAGCAGTTCTTC.

CDR3 DNA: TGCGCCAGCAGCCCGAAGGCGGGATATAGCAATCAGCCCCAGCATTTT. This gives the protein CASSPKAGYSNQPQHF. This rearrangement joins TRBV4-3 to TRBJ1-5; D unresolved. With 4 bases removed from V and 0 bases from J, the gap between germline ends came to 13 bases. The V gene's germline CDR1 is LGHNA and CDR2 YSLEER. This CDR3 region has 16 residues.

This chain joins TRBV19 and TRBJ2-7, with D possibly TRBD1 on 6 matching bases. Germline-derived CDR1 and CDR2 are LNHDA and SQIVND (reference sequence). The CDR3 length is 13 residues. V was shortened by 0 bases and J by 3 bases, with 6 bases between the two germline ends. The CDR3 region has the DNA TGTGCCAGTAGTATAGACAGGGGCTACGAGCAGTACTTC. This translates into CASSIDRGYEQYF. Full variable domain (missing parts from reference TRBV19 and TRBJ2-7): DGGITQSPKYLFRKEGQNVTLSCEQNLNHDAMYWYRQDPGQGLRLIYYSQIVNDFQKGDIAEGYSVSREKKESFPLTVTSAQKNPTAFYLCASSIDRGYEQYFGPGTRLTVT.

This clone has a handful of counts. The V call is TRBV6-5, the J call TRBJ2-2, with 7 bases matching TRBD2. This CDR3 contains 14 residues. CDR1 and CDR2 from the germline V gene are MNHEY and SVGAGI. V lost 5 bases and J lost 11; bases outside the gene matches: 11. The CDR3 nucleotides read TGTGCCAGCAGTACGCGTGGGGGAGCGGGAGAGCTGTTTTTT. Its protein product is CASSTRGGAGELFF.

This clone was seen many times. The V call is TRBV30, the J call TRBJ1-2; D not resolved. Germline V gives CDR1 GTSNPN, CDR2 SVGIG (reference sequence). V lost 0 bases, J lost 5 bases, and 10 bases lay in between. The CDR3 loop spans 13 amino acids. The CDR3 region has the DNA TGTGCCTGGAGTGTACCGGCGCGGTATGGCTACACCTTC. Protein: CAWSVPARYGYTF.

The V and J genes are TRBV21-1 and TRBJ1-2. TRBV21-1 is a pseudogene locus. The CDR3 is 15 residues long. CDR3 protein: CASSKVRTAGGGYTF. Here the CDR3 DNA reads TGTGCCAGCAGCAAAGTAAGGACGGCCGGGGGTGGCTACACCTTC.

The table lists this clone with a count of one. The chain employs TRBV3-1 (or the pseudogene TRBV3-2) and TRBJ1-2; TRBD1 agrees at 9 bases. The junction had 8 bases not matched to a gene; V was cut back by 8 bases and J by 4 bases. The CDR3 loop spans 14 amino acids. Germline-derived CDR1 and CDR2 are LGHDT and YNNKEL (reference sequence). The CDR3 sequence is CASSTGGAGYGYTF. Here the CDR3 DNA reads TGTGCCAGCTCCACAGGGGGCGCTGGCTATGGCTACACCTTC.

V and J are TRBV6-5 and TRBJ1-2, with TRBD1 matching 9 bases. CDR3 length equals 14 residues. Germline-derived CDR1 and CDR2 are MNHEY and SVGAGI. V shed 9 bases, J shed 4 bases, and the junction held 9 bases outside the gene matches. The CDR3 sequence: CASEGGTGSYGYTF. DNA for the CDR3: TGTGCCAGTGAGGGGGGGACAGGGTCCTATGGCTACACCTTC.

The gene calls are TRBV10-3 and TRBJ2-4; TRBD2 agrees at 7 bases. Trimming took 0 bases from V and 1 from J; bases not matched to a gene: 3. CDR1 is ENHRY and CDR2 is SYGVKD in the germline V gene. The CDR3 sequence is 16 residues long. The CDR3 region is CAISESGGGAKNIQYF. The CDR3 nucleotides read TGTGCCATCAGTGAGTCTGGGGGAGGGGCCAAAAACATTCAGTACTTC.

The genes are TRBV5-6 and TRBJ2-7; D is perhaps TRBD2 (5 bases). The germline gives CDR1 SGHDT, CDR2 YYEEEE. V was shortened by 4 bases and J by 1 base, with 12 bases between the two germline ends. The CDR3 loop spans 14 amino acids. CDR3 sequence: CASSLRGASYEQYF. The CDR3 region has the DNA TGTGCCAGCAGCCTTCGGGGAGCGTCCTACGAGCAGTACTTC.

The CDR3 DNA sequence: TGTGCCGGTGGGGGCCGGGGGGAAGAGACCCAGTACTTC. Its protein is CAGGGRGEETQYF. J is TRBJ2-5 and V is TRBV2; possible D gene TRBD2, 7 bases. The CDR3 totals 13 residues. Trimming took 11 bases from V and 3 from J, leaving 16 bases between them. Germline CDR1 and CDR2: SNHLY and FYNNEI. The full variable domain, rest sourced from reference TRBV2 and TRBJ2-5, is EPEVTQTPSHQVTQMGQEVILRCVPISNHLYFYWYRQILGQKVEFLVSFYNNEISEKSEIFDDQFSVERPDGSNFTLKIRSTKLEDSAMYFCAGGGRGEETQYFGPGTRLLVL.

The CDR3 bases are TGTGCCAGCACCCGGGTGGGCGGGAGTGGAGAGACCCAGTACTTC. Its protein product is CASTRVGGSGETQYF. This sequence joins TRBV9 and TRBJ2-5, with 7 bases matching TRBD2. CDR1 is SGDLS and CDR2 is YYNGEE in the germline V gene. The CDR3 contains 15 residues. V lost 6 bases, J lost 4 bases, and 12 bases stayed unmatched.

A word on this clone: The sample holds other DNA sequences that translate to the same CDR3. V gene TRBV5-1 combines with J gene TRBJ2-7; 9 positions match TRBD2. The germline V gene has CDR1 SGHRS and CDR2 YFSETQ. Losses at the gene ends were 4 bases for V and 4 bases for J; bases not matched to a gene: 6. The CDR3 is 14 amino acids. CDR3 region: CASSPGLAGYEQYF. CDR3 nucleotides: TGCGCCAGCAGCCCGGGACTAGCTGGTTACGAGCAGTACTTC.

Here the CDR3 reads CATSDPGTANYGYTF. CDR3 DNA: TGTGCCACCAGTGACCCCGGGACAGCGAACTATGGCTACACCTTC. The chain employs TRBV24-1 and TRBJ1-2; 7 bases map to TRBD1. The CDR3 is 15 amino acids. CDR1 is KGHDR, CDR2 SFDVKD, per germline. V shed 4 bases, J shed 2 bases, and the junction held 6 bases outside the gene matches.

The chain carries TRBV9 and TRBJ2-1, with 11 bases aligning to TRBD2. V lost 2 bases to trimming and J lost 4 bases; unmatched junction nucleotides: 5. Per the germline V gene, CDR1 is SGDLS and CDR2 is YYNGEE. This CDR3 spans 16 amino acids. The CDR3 coding sequence is TGTGCCAGCAGCGTCGGGACTAGCGGCCAATACAATGAGCAGTTCTTC. Protein sequence: CASSVGTSGQYNEQFF.

This chain connects TRBV7-3 to TRBJ1-1; D gene unclear. Germline V gives CDR1 SGHTA, CDR2 FQGTGA. This CDR3 is 14 amino acids long. Trimming removed 2 bases at V and 7 bases at J, with 14 bases between. For the CDR3, the DNA is TGTGCCAGCAGCTTAGGAGCTGGGAGTAGTGAAGCTTTCTTT. Protein product: CASSLGAGSSEAFF.

The chain is built from TRBV28 and TRBJ1-2; 7 nucleotides align to TRBD1. Germline V gene lookup returns CDR1 MDHEN and CDR2 SYDVKM. CDR3 length: 14 residues. J was trimmed by 6 bases and V by 2 bases; bases with no gene match: 6. The CDR3 DNA is TGTGCCAGCAGTTTAAGGGGGCGCTTGCATGGCTACACCTTC. It codes for CASSLRGRLHGYTF.

This chain joins TRBV24-1 and TRBJ2-5; possible D gene TRBD2, 6 bases. The CDR3 is 17 residues long. Germline CDR1 and CDR2: KGHDR and SFDVKD. The V and J ends lost 1 base and 4 bases respectively, with 18 bases between them. The CDR3 coding sequence is TGTGCCACCAGTGATTTCTGGGACCACCGCGGGGCAGAGACCCAGTACTTC. Its translation: CATSDFWDHRGAETQYF.

This chain joins TRBV7-9 and TRBJ1-2; 7 bases line up with TRBD1. Germline V gene sequence: CDR1 SEHNR, CDR2 FQNEAQ (reference sequence). This CDR3 has 13 residues. The V gene end was trimmed by 5 bases and the J gene end by 8 bases; junction bases not matched to a gene: 8. DNA of the CDR3: TGTGCCAGCAGCCAACAGGGGTCAAACGGCTACACCTTC. It encodes CASSQQGSNGYTF.

The V and J genes are TRBV30 and TRBJ1-6, with a tentative D call TRBD1 (6 bases). Germline V gives CDR1 GTSNPN, CDR2 SVGIG (reference sequence). Trimming shortened V by 5 bases and J by 4 bases, and 15 bases separated the two germline ends. This CDR3 region has 15 residues. The CDR3 loop reads CAWEVPGQYNSPLHF. As DNA, the CDR3 is TGTGCCTGGGAAGTGCCCGGACAGTATAATTCACCCCTCCACTTT. Complete variable domain (other parts from reference TRBV30 and TRBJ1-6): SQTIHQWPATLVQPVGSPLSLECTVEGTSNPNLYWYRQAAGRGLQLLFYSVGIGQISSEVPQNLSASRPQDRQFILSSKKLLLSDSGFYLCAWEVPGQYNSPLHFGNGTRLTVT.